Below, 19 T cell receptor beta chains from the same sample are listed, as sequenced in a study of blood T cell repertoires in COVID-19. Sequencing was performed with immunoSEQ multiplex PCR; in TCRdb, only in-frame clones are kept and a portion is missing. There are 650,000 to 800,000 clones in the sample; 80% to 90% occur only once, and 0.2% to 0.3% lies in the top ten. Sample: peripheral blood. Every receptor here comes from a woman under 30 with acute or convalescent COVID-19.

The chain couples TRBV9 to TRBJ2-7; 8 bases fit TRBD1. The germline gives CDR1 SGDLS, CDR2 YYNGEE. Trimming removed 3 bases from V and 5 bases from J; junction bases left unmatched: 13. The CDR3 covers 16 residues. CDR3: CASSAPSGQGINEQYF. CDR3 sequence (DNA): TGTGCCAGCAGCGCCCCGTCCGGACAGGGTATCAACGAGCAGTACTTC.

This clone was recorded a few times. The chain uses TRBV4-2 and TRBJ2-7; 9 nucleotides align to TRBD1. Germline trimming cut 2 bases from V and 2 bases from J; bases unmatched to any gene: 7. The V gene's germline CDR1 is LGHNA and CDR2 YNFKEQ. The CDR3 spans 16 residues. CDR3 in DNA: TGTGCCAGCAGCCAACCCTGGACAGGGGAGGCCTACGAGCAGTACTTC. Its protein is CASSQPWTGEAYEQYF.

The rearrangement uses TRBV4-3 and TRBJ1-2; D possibly corresponds to TRBD1 (5 bases). Germline CDR1 and CDR2: LGHNA and YSLEER. The length of the CDR3 is 14 residues. Trimming left V 3 bases short and J 6 bases short, with 14 bases between. The CDR3 region is CASSQGHELHGYTF. The CDR3 nucleotides read TGCGCCAGCAGCCAGGGGCACGAGCTACATGGCTACACCTTC.

The chain recombines TRBV9 with TRBJ1-6; TRBD1 might be the D (6 bases). This CDR3 has 15 amino acids. Per the germline V gene, CDR1 is SGDLS and CDR2 is YYNGEE. Trimming removed 1 base at V and 7 bases at J, with 12 bases between. In nucleotides, the CDR3 is TGTGCCAGCAGCGTATCTAGGGGGAGAAATTCACCCCTCCACTTT. This codes for CASSVSRGRNSPLHF.

Here the CDR3 DNA reads TGTGCCAGCAGCAGCGGACAGGGGGCAAGCAATGAAAAACTGTTTTTT. Amino acid sequence: CASSSGQGASNEKLFF. V usage is TRBV21-1 and J usage is TRBJ1-4; the table calls TRBD1, which could not be checked here. TRBV21-1 is a recognized pseudogene. The CDR3 runs 16 residues.

The chain couples TRBV25-1 to TRBJ2-7, with D perhaps matching TRBD1 (6 bases). Per the germline V gene, CDR1 is MGHDK and CDR2 is SYGVNS. There are 16 residues in the CDR3. V was cut by 1 base and J by 6 bases, with 19 bases left in between. The CDR3 sequence: CASSESLTGNSAEQYF. Here the CDR3 DNA reads TGTGCCAGCAGTGAATCCTTAACAGGGAATTCTGCCGAGCAGTACTTC.

The rearrangement joins TRBV19 to TRBJ1-5; a weak D match, TRBD1 (5 bases). The CDR3 totals 15 residues. The V end was cut by 2 bases, the J end by 0 bases, with 8 bases between. Looked up from germline, CDR1 is LNHDA and CDR2 is SQIVND (reference sequence). The CDR3 DNA reads as TGTGCCAGTAGTATACCGACAGTTAGCAATCAGCCCCAGCATTTT. It is translated as CASSIPTVSNQPQHF.

The genes are TRBV7-2 and TRBJ1-2, with TRBD1 identical over 7 bases. V lost 5 bases, J lost 3 bases, and 9 bases stayed unmatched. In germline, CDR1 is SGHTA, CDR2 FQGNSA. The CDR3 length is 15 residues. CDR3 in DNA: TGTGCCAGCAGCCCGACACGGGACAGCGACTATGGCTACACCTTC. Translating gives CASSPTRDSDYGYTF.

The chain recombines TRBV5-1 with TRBJ2-2; 11 nucleotides match TRBD1. The length of the CDR3 is 15 residues. The germline gives CDR1 SGHRS, CDR2 YFSETQ. V shed 2 bases and J 5 bases; nucleotides not matched to a gene: 2. The CDR3 DNA reads TGCGCCAGCAGCTTTGGACAGGGGGCGACCGGGGAGCTGTTTTTT. Protein product: CASSFGQGATGELFF.

This clone appeared once. CDR3 DNA sequence: TGTGCCAGCAGCTTAAGAAGGGACAGCCCAGTCTATGGCTACACCTTC. This translates into CASSLRRDSPVYGYTF. The genes are TRBV11-2 and TRBJ1-2, with 7 bases matching TRBD1. Germline V gene lookup returns CDR1 SGHAT and CDR2 FQNNGV. J was trimmed by 4 bases and V by 2 bases; bases with no gene match: 10. The CDR3 totals 16 residues.

This rearrangement joins TRBV5-1 to TRBJ2-3; D not resolved. Per germline, CDR1 SGHRS and CDR2 YFSETQ. The V end was cut by 0 bases, the J end by 6 bases, with 17 bases between. The CDR3 loop spans 16 amino acids. This chain's CDR3 is CASSLAAPIPQDTQYF. CDR3 coding DNA: TGCGCCAGCAGCTTGGCAGCCCCTATTCCACAGGATACGCAGTATTTT.

In its sample, this clone was seen a few times. The chain links TRBV5-6 to TRBJ2-1, with 9 positions matching TRBD1. This CDR3 contains 18 residues. Germline assignment: CDR1 SGHDT and CDR2 YYEEEE. With 4 bases clipped from V and 4 bases from J, the junction kept 15 bases outside the gene matches. This CDR3 reads CASSPSETGGRKYNEQFF. The CDR3 nucleotides read TGTGCCAGCAGCCCGAGCGAGACAGGGGGAAGGAAATACAATGAGCAGTTCTTC. Drawing the rest from reference TRBV5-6 and TRBJ2-1, the complete variable domain is DAGVTQSPTHLIKTRGQQVTLRCSPKSGHDTVSWYQQALGQGPQFIFQYYEEEERQRGNFPDRFSGHQFPNYSSELNVNALLLGDSALYLCASSPSETGGRKYNEQFFGPGTRLTVL.

The chain carries TRBV4-1 and TRBJ2-7, with D possibly TRBD2 on 6 matching bases. The germline gives CDR1 MGHRA, CDR2 YSYEKL. V lost 0 bases and J 4 bases, leaving 16 bases between the germline ends. The CDR3 consists of 16 residues. The CDR3 coding sequence is TGCGCCAGCAGCCAAGAGCCTGCAGGGAGGATGTACGAGCAGTACTTC. Translated: CASSQEPAGRMYEQYF.

V is TRBV9 and J is TRBJ2-3; 15 nucleotides align to TRBD2. The CDR3 has 17 amino acids. The germline V gene has CDR1 SGDLS and CDR2 YYNGEE. V trimming: 4 bases; J trimming: 1 base; junction bases outside the gene matches: 4. The CDR3 loop is CASSSRTSGGGTDTQYF. In DNA form, the CDR3 reads TGTGCCAGCAGCTCCCGGACTAGCGGGGGGGGCACAGATACGCAGTATTTT.

The chain has TRBV6-6 and TRBJ2-2; 8 nucleotides agree with TRBD2. This CDR3 region has 16 residues. The germline V gene encodes CDR1 MNHNY and CDR2 SVGAGI (reference sequence). V was pared by 4 bases and J by 2 bases, with 6 bases of the junction left unmatched. The chain's CDR3 is CASSSPGGGNTGELFF. The CDR3, as DNA: TGTGCCAGCAGTTCGCCGGGGGGGGGTAACACCGGGGAGCTGTTTTTT.

This clone has just one count. The chain is built from TRBV24-1 and TRBJ1-5; possibly TRBD1 for D (6 bases). The CDR3 has 15 amino acids. Germline V gives CDR1 KGHDR, CDR2 SFDVKD. Trimming took 2 bases from V and 4 from J, leaving 11 bases between them. The CDR3: CATSDSGQGNQPQHF. Here the CDR3 DNA reads TGTGCCACCAGTGATTCGGGGCAGGGGAATCAGCCCCAGCATTTT.

The chain combines TRBV28 with TRBJ2-2, with 8 bases that match TRBD2. Germline trimming cut 6 bases from V and 0 bases from J; bases unmatched to any gene: 9. This CDR3 spans 17 amino acids. Per germline, CDR1 MDHEN and CDR2 SYDVKM. CDR3 DNA sequence: TGTGCCAGCAGCTTAAACCGGGGGGGATCGAACACCGGGGAGCTGTTTTTT. It specifies CASSLNRGGSNTGELFF. The full variable domain, rest sourced from reference TRBV28 and TRBJ2-2, is DVKVTQSSRYLVKRTGEKVFLECVQDMDHENMFWYRQDPGLGLRLIYFSYDVKMKEKGDIPEGYSVSREKKERFSLILESASTNQTSMYLCASSLNRGGSNTGELFFGEGSRLTVL.

V gene TRBV29-1 combines with J gene TRBJ1-1; 8 nucleotides agree with TRBD1. The CDR3 totals 13 residues. J was trimmed by 5 bases and V by 6 bases; bases with no gene match: 8. Germline-derived CDR1 and CDR2 are SQVTM and ANQGSEA. Here the CDR3 reads CSVHRGAWTEAFF. CDR3 nucleotide sequence: TGCAGCGTCCACAGGGGGGCCTGGACTGAAGCTTTCTTT.

J is TRBJ1-5 and V is TRBV5-4; 7 positions match TRBD1. J was trimmed by 0 bases and V by 4 bases; bases with no gene match: 4. This CDR3 is built from 15 residues. Looked up from germline, CDR1 is SGHNT and CDR2 is YYREEE (reference sequence). The CDR3 sequence is CASSKDRVSNQPQHF. The CDR3 DNA sequence: TGTGCCAGCAGCAAAGACAGGGTTAGCAATCAGCCCCAGCATTTT.